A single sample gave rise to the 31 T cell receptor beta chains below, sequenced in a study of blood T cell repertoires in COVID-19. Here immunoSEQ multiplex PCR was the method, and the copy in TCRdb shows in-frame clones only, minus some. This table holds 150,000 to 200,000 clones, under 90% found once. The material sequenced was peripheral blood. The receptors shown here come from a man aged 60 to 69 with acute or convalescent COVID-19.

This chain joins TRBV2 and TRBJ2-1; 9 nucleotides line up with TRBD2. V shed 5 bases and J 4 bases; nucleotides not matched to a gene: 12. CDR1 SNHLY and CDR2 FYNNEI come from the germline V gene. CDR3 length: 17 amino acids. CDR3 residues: CASSNDPGLATYNEQFF. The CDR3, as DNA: TGTGCCAGCAGTAACGATCCGGGACTAGCTACTTACAATGAGCAGTTCTTC.

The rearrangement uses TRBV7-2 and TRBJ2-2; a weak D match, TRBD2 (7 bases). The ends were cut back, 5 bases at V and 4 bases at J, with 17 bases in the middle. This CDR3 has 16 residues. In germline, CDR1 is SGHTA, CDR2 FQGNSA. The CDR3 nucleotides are TGTGCCAGCAGCGGTGGGGGGGCGCGGAGCACCGGGGAGCTGTTTTTT. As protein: CASSGGGARSTGELFF.

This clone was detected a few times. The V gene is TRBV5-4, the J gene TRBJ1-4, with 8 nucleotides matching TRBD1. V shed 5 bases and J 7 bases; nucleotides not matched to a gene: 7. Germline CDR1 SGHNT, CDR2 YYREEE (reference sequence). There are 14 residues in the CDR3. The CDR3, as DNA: TGTGCCAGCAGTCGAGGACAGGGATTTGAAAAACTGTTTTTT. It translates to CASSRGQGFEKLFF.

Here the CDR3 DNA reads TGTGCCATCAGTCGGCAGGTGCAGGGGGCCGGGGAGCTGTTTTTT. This encodes CAISRQVQGAGELFF. The rearrangement uses TRBV10-3 and TRBJ2-2; 7 positions agree with TRBD1. The CDR3 contains 15 residues. The V segment lost 5 bases and the J segment 6 bases; nucleotides outside the gene matches: 9. Germline assignment: CDR1 ENHRY and CDR2 SYGVKD.

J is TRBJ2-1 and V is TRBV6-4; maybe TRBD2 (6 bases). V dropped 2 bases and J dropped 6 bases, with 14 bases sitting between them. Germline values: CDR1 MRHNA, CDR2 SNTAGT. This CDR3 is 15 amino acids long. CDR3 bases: TGTGCCAGCAGTGACCGACACGTCGGGGGCAATGAGCAGTTCTTC. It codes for CASSDRHVGGNEQFF.

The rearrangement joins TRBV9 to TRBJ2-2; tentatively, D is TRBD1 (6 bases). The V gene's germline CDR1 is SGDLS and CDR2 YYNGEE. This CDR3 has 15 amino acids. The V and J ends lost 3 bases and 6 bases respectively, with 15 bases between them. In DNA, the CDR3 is TGTGCCAGCAGCGGAGTACAACAGGGTTCCGGGGAGCTGTTTTTT. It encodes CASSGVQQGSGELFF.

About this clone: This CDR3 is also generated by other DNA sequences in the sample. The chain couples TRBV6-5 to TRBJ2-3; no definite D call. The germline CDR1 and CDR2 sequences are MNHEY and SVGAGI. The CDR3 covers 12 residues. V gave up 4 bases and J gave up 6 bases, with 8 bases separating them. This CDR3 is CASSLTRDTQYF. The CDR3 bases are TGTGCCAGCAGTTTAACCAGGGATACGCAGTATTTT.

For the CDR3, the DNA is TGTGCCAGCAGCCCACAGGGCCTCGCTCTGTTCTTC. Protein product: CASSPQGLALFF. The V and J genes are TRBV12-3 or TRBV12-4 and TRBJ2-1; D is perhaps TRBD1 (6 bases). CDR3 length: 12 residues. Trimming took off 6 bases at V and 15 bases at J, with 18 bases between the two ends.

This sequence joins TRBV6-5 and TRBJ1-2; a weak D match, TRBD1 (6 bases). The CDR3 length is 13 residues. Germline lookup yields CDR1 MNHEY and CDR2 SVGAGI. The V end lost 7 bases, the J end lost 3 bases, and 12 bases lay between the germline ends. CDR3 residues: CASNTGSDYGYTF. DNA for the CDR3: TGTGCCAGCAACACAGGGTCGGACTATGGCTACACCTTC.

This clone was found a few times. The CDR3 region is CSASRGSSGNTIYF. CDR3 nucleotide sequence: TGCAGTGCTAGTAGGGGGAGCTCTGGAAACACCATATATTTT. The chain carries TRBV20-1 and TRBJ1-3, with TRBD1 as a possible D gene (6 bases). Germline CDR1 DFQATT, CDR2 SNEGSKA (reference sequence). The ends were cut back, 3 bases at V and 0 bases at J, with 9 bases in the middle. The length of the CDR3 is 14 residues.

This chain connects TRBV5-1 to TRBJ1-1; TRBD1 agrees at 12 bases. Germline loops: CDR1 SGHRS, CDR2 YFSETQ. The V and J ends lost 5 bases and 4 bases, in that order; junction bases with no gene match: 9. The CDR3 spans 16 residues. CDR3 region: CASSPGTGGLGTEAFF. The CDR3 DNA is TGCGCCAGCAGTCCCGGGACAGGGGGCCTGGGCACTGAAGCTTTCTTT.

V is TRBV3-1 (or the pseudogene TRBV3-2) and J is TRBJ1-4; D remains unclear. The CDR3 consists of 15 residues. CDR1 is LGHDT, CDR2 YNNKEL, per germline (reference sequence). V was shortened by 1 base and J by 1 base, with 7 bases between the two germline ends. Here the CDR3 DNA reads TGTGCCAGCAGCCAAGTCCAGATAACTAATGAAAAACTGTTTTTT. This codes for CASSQVQITNEKLFF.

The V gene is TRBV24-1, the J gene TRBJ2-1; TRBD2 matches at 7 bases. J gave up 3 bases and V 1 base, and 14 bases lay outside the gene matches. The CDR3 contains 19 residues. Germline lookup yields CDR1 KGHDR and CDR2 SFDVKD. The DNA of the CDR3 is TGTGCCACCAGTGATTTCGGTGGTGGAGGGAGGGCCGTCTACAATGAGCAGTTCTTC. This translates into CATSDFGGGGRAVYNEQFF.

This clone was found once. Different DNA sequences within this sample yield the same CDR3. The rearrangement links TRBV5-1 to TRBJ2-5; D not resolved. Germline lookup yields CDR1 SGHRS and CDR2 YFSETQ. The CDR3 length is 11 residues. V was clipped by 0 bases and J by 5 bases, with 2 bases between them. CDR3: CASSLAETQYF. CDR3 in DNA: TGCGCCAGCAGCTTGGCGGAGACCCAGTACTTC.

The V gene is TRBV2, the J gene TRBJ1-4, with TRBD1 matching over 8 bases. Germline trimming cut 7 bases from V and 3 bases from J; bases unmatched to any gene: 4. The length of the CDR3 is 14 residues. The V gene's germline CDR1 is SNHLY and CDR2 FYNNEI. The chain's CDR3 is CASMEDRANEKLFF. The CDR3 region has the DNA TGTGCCAGCATGGAGGACAGGGCTAATGAAAAACTGTTTTTT.

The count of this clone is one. The CDR3 sequence is CASSIPGTSIYGQFF. The CDR3 DNA follows: TGTGCCAGTAGTATTCCTGGGACTAGCATTTATGGGCAGTTCTTC. The rearrangement joins TRBV19 to TRBJ2-1, with TRBD2 matching over 9 bases. After removal of 3 bases from V and 12 bases from J, the junction contained 12 bases not matched to a gene. The CDR3 sequence is 15 residues long. The germline CDR1 and CDR2 sequences are LNHDA and SQIVND (reference sequence). Supplemented by reference TRBV19 and TRBJ2-1, the full variable domain reads DGGITQSPKYLFRKEGQNVTLSCEQNLNHDAMYWYRQDPGQGLRLIYYSQIVNDFQKGDIAEGYSVSREKKESFPLTVTSAQKNPTAFYLCASSIPGTSIYGQFFGPGTRLTVL.

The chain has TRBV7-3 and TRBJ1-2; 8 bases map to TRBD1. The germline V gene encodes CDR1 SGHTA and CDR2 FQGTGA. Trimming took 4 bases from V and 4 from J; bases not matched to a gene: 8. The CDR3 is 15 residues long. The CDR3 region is CASSSWTGIGYGYTF. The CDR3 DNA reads TGTGCCAGCAGCTCCTGGACAGGGATTGGCTATGGCTACACCTTC.

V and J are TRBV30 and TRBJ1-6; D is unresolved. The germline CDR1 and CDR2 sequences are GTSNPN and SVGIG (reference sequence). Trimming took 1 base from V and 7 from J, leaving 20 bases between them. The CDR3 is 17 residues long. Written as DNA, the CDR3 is TGTGCCTGGAGTGACTGGCTGGGCCGCAGTGGGAATTCACCCCTCCACTTT. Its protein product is CAWSDWLGRSGNSPLHF.

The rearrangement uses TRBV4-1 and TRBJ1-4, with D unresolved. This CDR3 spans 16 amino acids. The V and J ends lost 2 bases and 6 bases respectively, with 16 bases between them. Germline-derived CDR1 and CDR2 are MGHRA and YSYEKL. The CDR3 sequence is CASSQRSGGGDEKLFF. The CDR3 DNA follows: TGCGCCAGCAGCCAAAGGAGCGGAGGTGGAGATGAAAAACTGTTTTTT.

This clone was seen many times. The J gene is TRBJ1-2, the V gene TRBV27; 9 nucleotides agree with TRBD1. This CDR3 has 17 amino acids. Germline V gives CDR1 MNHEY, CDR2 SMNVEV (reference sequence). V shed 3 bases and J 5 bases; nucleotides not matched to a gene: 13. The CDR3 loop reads CASSFMGQVDRGYGYTF. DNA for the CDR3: TGTGCCAGCAGTTTCATGGGCCAAGTGGACAGGGGATATGGCTACACCTTC.

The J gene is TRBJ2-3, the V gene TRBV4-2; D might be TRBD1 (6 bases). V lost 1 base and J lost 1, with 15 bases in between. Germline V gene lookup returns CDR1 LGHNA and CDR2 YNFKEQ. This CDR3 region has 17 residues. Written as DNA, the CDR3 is TGTGCCAGCAGCCAAGTCACAGGGATCTCCGGCACAGATACGCAGTATTTT. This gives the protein CASSQVTGISGTDTQYF.

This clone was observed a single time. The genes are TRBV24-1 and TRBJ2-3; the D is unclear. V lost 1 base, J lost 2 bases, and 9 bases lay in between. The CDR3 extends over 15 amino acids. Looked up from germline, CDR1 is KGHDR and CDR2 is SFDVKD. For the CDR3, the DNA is TGTGCCACCAGTGATTTTGCGGATTACACAGATACGCAGTATTTT. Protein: CATSDFADYTDTQYF.

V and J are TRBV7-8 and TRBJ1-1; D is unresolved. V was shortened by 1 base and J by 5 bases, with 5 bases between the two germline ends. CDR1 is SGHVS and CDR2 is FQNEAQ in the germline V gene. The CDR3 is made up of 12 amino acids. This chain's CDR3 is CASSLDRTEAFF. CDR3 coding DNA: TGTGCCAGCAGCTTAGACCGGACTGAAGCTTTCTTT.

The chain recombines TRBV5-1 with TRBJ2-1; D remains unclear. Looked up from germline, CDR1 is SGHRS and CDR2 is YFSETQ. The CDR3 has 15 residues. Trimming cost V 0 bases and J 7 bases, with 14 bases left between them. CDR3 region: CASSLELGKWNEQFF. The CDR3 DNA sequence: TGCGCCAGCAGCTTGGAGCTAGGAAAATGGAATGAGCAGTTCTTC.

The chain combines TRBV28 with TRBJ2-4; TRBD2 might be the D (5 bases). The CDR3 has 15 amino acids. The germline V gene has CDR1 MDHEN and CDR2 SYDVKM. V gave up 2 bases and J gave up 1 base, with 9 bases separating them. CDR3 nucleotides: TGTGCCAGCAGTTTACGGGAACGGGCCAAAAACATTCAGTACTTC. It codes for CASSLRERAKNIQYF.

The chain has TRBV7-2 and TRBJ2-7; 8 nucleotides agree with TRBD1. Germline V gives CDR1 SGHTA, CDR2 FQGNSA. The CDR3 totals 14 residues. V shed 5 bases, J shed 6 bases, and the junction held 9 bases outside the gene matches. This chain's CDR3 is CASSPHQTGAEQYF. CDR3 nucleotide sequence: TGTGCCAGCAGCCCCCACCAGACAGGGGCCGAGCAGTACTTC.

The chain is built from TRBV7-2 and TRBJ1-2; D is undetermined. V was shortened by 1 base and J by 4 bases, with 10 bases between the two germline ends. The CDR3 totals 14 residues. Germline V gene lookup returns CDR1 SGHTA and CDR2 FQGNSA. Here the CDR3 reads CASSLVGGAYGYTF. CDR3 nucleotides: TGTGCCAGCAGCTTAGTTGGAGGCGCCTATGGCTACACCTTC.

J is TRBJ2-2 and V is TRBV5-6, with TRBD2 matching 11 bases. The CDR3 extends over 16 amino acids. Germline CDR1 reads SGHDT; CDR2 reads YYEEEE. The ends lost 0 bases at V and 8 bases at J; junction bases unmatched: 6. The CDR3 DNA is TGTGCCAGCAGCTTGGACCTAGCGGGAGGCTGGGGGGAGCTGTTTTTT. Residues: CASSLDLAGGWGELFF.

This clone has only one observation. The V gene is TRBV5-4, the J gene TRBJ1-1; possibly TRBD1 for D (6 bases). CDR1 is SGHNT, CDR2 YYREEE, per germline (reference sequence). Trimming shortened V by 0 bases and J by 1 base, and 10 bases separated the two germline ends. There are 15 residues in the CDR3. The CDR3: CASSLVEQGNTEAFF. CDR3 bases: TGTGCCAGCAGCTTGGTTGAACAGGGGAACACTGAAGCTTTCTTT. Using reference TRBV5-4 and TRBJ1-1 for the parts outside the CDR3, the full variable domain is ETGVTQSPTHLIKTRGQQVTLRCSSQSGHNTVSWYQQALGQGPQFIFQYYREEENGRGNFPPRFSGLQFPNYSSELNVNALELDDSALYLCASSLVEQGNTEAFFGQGTRLTVV.

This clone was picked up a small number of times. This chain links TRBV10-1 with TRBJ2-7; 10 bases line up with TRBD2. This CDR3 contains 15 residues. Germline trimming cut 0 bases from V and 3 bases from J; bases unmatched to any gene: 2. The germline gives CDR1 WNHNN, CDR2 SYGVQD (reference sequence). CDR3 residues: CASSESASGSYEQYF. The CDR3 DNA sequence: TGCGCCAGCAGTGAGTCGGCTAGCGGGAGCTACGAGCAGTACTTC.

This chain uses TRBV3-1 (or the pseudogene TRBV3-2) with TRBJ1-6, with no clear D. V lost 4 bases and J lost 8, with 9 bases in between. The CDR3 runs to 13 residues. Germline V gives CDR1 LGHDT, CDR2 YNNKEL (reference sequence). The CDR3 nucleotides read TGTGCCAGCAGCCCTAACGGGGATTCACCCCTCCACTTT. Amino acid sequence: CASSPNGDSPLHF.